This T cell receptor (beta chain) was recorded in a study of shared clonotypes between healthy human individuals. Overall study findings and caveats: Naive CD4 clonotype sharing across a handful of donors was approximately 5%.

About this clone itself: Its matching antigen is unknown.

The CD4+ fraction was divided into a CD45RA+ naive subset and a CD45RA-negative memory subset. Assay: immunoSEQ multiplex PCR; the TCRdb copy retains only in-frame clones and omits some. Of approximately 620,000 clones detected, 97% appear once; the ten largest clones hold roughly 0.05%. Germline V gene lookup returns CDR1 SGHRS and CDR2 YFSETQ. CDR3 length equals 15 residues. After removal of 2 bases from V and 6 bases from J, the junction contained 10 bases not matched to a gene. J is TRBJ2-7 and V is TRBV5-1, with 8 bases lining up with TRBD1. Material for sequencing was naive CD4+ T cells sorted from blood. Specified subset: CD45RA+ positively selected. This clonotype originated in a woman aged 25 to 39 in good health. CDR3 amino acids: CASSLRTGQSGEQYF. The CDR3 nucleotides are TGCGCCAGCAGCTTACGGACAGGGCAGTCGGGCGAGCAGTACTTC.